This TCR beta chain was sequenced in a study of technical replicates of blood from several donors. This clone appeared a single time. The data were produced by immunoSEQ multiplex PCR, yet TCRdb's version contains in-frame clones alone and is incomplete. The repertoire has about 48,000 clones, about 90% of them found once; the top ten carry 3% to 4%. Germline CDR1 ENHRY, CDR2 SYGVKD. V lost 5 bases and J lost 5, with 10 bases in between. This CDR3 region has 12 residues. This TCR was sampled from a human donor in good health. Some clones in this sample may be carry-over from other donors' samples. The chain recombines TRBV10-3 with TRBJ2-7, with D tentatively TRBD2 (6 bases). Sequencing was done on a sample of PBMCs. The DNA of the CDR3 is TGTGCCATCAGTTATAGCGGTAACGAGCAGTACTTC. Protein: CAISYSGNEQYF.